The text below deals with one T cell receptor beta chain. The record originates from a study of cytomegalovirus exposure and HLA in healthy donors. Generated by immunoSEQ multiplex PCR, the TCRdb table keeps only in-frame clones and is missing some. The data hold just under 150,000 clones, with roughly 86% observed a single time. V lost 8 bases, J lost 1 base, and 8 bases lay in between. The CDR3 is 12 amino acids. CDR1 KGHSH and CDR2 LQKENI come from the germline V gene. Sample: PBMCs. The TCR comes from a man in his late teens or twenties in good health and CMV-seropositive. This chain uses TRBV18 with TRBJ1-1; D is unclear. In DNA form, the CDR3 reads TGTGCCAGCACCCGGGAGAACACTGAAGCTTTCTTT. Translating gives CASTRENTEAFF.